This T cell receptor beta chain derives from a study of regulatory T cells in long-lasting Graves disease. This CDR3 spans 15 amino acids. Trimming took 11 bases from V and 7 from J; bases not matched to a gene: 17. In germline, CDR1 is MNHNS, CDR2 SASEGT. The sample's time point: newly diagnosed GD, antithyroid drugs for less than 3 months. There was RNA extracted from PBMCs, and the TCR library was made from it. A few counts support this clonotype. Both iRepertoire HTBI primers and Arm-PCR of CDR3 regions were used to build the TCR beta libraries. TCRdb independently ran MiXCR on the multiplex PCR reads; one entry per CDR3 protein. The data show approximately 480,000 distinct CDR3 sequences, roughly 15% seen once. This sample also appeared in a second study, on T cells in Graves' hyperthyroidism and ophthalmopathy. That source adds: The study enrolled patients aged 18 to 65 with newly diagnosed hyperthyroidism of under 2 months' duration.

The chain links TRBV6-1 to TRBJ2-1; 7 bases are a match to TRBD1. The material sequenced was peripheral blood mononuclear cells (PBMCs), taken at new diagnosis, from a patient treated with antithyroid drugs. This clonotype was sampled from a man in his forties or fifties with Graves disease. In DNA, the CDR3 is TGTGCCGCAGGGGGACGAGCGTGGCTTGGAAATGAGCAGTTCTTC. It codes for CAAGGRAWLGNEQFF.